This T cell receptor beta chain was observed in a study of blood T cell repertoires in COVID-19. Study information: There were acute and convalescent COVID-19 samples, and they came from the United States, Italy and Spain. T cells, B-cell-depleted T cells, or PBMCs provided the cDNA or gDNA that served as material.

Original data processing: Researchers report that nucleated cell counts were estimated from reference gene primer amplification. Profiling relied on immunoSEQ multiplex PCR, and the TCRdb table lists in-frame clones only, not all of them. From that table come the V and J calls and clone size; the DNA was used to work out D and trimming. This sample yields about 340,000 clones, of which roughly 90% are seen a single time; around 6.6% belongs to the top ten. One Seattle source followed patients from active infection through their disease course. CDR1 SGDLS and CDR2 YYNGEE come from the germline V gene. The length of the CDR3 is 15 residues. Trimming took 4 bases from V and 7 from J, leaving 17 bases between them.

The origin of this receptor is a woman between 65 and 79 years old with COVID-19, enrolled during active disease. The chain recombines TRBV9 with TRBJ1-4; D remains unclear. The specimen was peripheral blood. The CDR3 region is CASSLGPPRGEKLFF. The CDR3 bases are TGTGCCAGCAGCTTGGGCCCCCCTCGGGGTGAAAAACTGTTTTTT.